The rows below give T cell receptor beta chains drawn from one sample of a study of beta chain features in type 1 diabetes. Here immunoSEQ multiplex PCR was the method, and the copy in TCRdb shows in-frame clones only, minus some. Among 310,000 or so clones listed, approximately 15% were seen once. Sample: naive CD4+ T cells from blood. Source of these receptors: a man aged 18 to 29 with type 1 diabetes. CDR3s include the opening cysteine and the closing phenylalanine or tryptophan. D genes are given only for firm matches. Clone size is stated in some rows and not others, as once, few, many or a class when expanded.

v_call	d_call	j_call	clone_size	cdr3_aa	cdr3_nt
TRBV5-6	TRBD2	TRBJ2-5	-	CASSPSRLAGAGETQYF	TGTGCCAGCAGCCCCTCCCGACTAGCGGGAGCCGGAGAGACCCAGTACTTC
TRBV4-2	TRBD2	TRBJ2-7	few	CASSQVGLAGGFEQYF	TGTGCCAGCAGCCAAGTGGGACTAGCGGGAGGATTTGAGCAGTACTTC
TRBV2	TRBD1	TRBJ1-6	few	CASSDWTGLSRYSPLHF	TGTGCCAGCAGTGACTGGACAGGGTTATCGAGATACTCACCCCTCCACTTT
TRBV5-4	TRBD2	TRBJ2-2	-	CASSPSGRSYTGELFF	TGTGCCAGCAGTCCTAGCGGGAGAAGTTACACCGGGGAGCTGTTTTTT
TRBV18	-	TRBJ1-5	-	CASSPLRNQPQHF	TGTGCCAGCTCACCACTGAGGAATCAGCCCCAGCATTTT
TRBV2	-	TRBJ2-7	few	CASSERLGGEQYF	TGTGCCAGCAGTGAAAGGCTAGGGGGCGAGCAGTACTTC
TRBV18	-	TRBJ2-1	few	CASSTEGNEQFF	TGTGCCAGCTCCACCGAGGGCAATGAGCAGTTCTTC
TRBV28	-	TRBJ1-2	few	CASSLSGWGGRNYGYTF	TGTGCCAGCAGTTTATCCGGATGGGGGGGGAGGAACTATGGCTACACCTTC
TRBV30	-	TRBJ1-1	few	CAWKDSYINTEAFF	TGTGCCTGGAAGGACAGCTATATAAACACTGAAGCTTTCTTT
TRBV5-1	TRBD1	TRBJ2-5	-	CASSTNGRGQETQYF	TGCGCCAGCAGTACCAACGGCAGGGGGCAAGAGACCCAGTACTTC
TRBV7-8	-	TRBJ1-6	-	CASSSISPDNSPLHF	TGTGCCAGCAGCTCCATCTCACCAGATAATTCACCCCTCCACTTT
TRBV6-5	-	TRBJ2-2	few	CASSYVAAAVGGELFF	TGTGCCAGCAGTTACGTGGCGGCAGCTGTTGGCGGGGAGCTGTTTTTT
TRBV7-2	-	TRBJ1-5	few	CASSSDINQPQHF	TGTGCCAGCAGCTCAGACATCAATCAGCCCCAGCATTTT